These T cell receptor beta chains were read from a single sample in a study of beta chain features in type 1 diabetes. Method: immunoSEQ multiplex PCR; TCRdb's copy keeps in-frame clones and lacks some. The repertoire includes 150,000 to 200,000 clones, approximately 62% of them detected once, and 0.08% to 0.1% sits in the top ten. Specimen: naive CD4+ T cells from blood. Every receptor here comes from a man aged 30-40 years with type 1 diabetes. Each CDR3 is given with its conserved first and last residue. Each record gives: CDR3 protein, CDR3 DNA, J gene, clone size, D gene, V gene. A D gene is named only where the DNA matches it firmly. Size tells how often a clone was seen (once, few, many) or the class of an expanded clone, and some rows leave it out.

CDR3 protein: CAWSLRFGEAFF; CDR3 DNA: TGTGCCTGGAGCCTAAGGTTTGGTGAAGCTTTCTTT; J gene: TRBJ1-1; clone size: -; D gene: -; V gene: TRBV30
CDR3 protein: CSVEDLDRGEQYF; CDR3 DNA: TGCAGCGTTGAAGACTTGGACAGGGGCGAGCAGTACTTC; J gene: TRBJ2-7; clone size: -; D gene: TRBD1; V gene: TRBV29-1
CDR3 protein: CATSSGQGLGLGDTQYF; CDR3 DNA: TGTGCCACCAGCAGCGGACAGGGACTAGGGTTGGGAGATACGCAGTATTTT; J gene: TRBJ2-3; clone size: -; D gene: -; V gene: TRBV15
CDR3 protein: CASSPAGSNGELFF; CDR3 DNA: TGTGCCAGCAGTCCTGCAGGGTCGAACGGGGAGCTGTTTTTT; J gene: TRBJ2-2; clone size: -; D gene: -; V gene: TRBV28
CDR3 protein: CSVSTTRGSTDTQYF; CDR3 DNA: TGCAGCGTCTCGACTACCAGGGGGAGCACAGATACGCAGTATTTT; J gene: TRBJ2-3; clone size: -; D gene: TRBD1; V gene: TRBV29-1
CDR3 protein: CASSVVWGQYF; CDR3 DNA: TGTGCCAGCAGCGTAGTTTGGGGACAGTACTTC; J gene: TRBJ2-5; clone size: -; D gene: -; V gene: TRBV9
CDR3 protein: CAITPAGVSTDTQYF; CDR3 DNA: TGTGCCATCACCCCTGCGGGGGTGAGCACAGATACGCAGTATTTT; J gene: TRBJ2-3; clone size: -; D gene: TRBD2; V gene: TRBV10-3
CDR3 protein: CASSESWGDEQYF; CDR3 DNA: TGTGCCAGCAGTGAATCCTGGGGAGACGAGCAGTACTTC; J gene: TRBJ2-7; clone size: -; D gene: -; V gene: TRBV6-1
CDR3 protein: CASSLRTGGGTEAFF; CDR3 DNA: TGTGCCAGCAGTTTGAGGACAGGGGGAGGGACTGAAGCTTTCTTT; J gene: TRBJ1-1; clone size: -; D gene: TRBD1; V gene: TRBV27
CDR3 protein: CASRGQGRNSPLHF; CDR3 DNA: TGTGCCAGCAGGGGACAGGGTCGCAATTCACCCCTCCACTTT; J gene: TRBJ1-6; clone size: -; D gene: TRBD1; V gene: TRBV25-1
CDR3 protein: CASSGRVGGEKLFF; CDR3 DNA: TGTGCCAGCAGTGGACGAGTTGGGGGGGAAAAACTGTTTTTT; J gene: TRBJ1-4; clone size: -; D gene: -; V gene: TRBV2
CDR3 protein: CAWSVGREETQYF; CDR3 DNA: TGTGCCTGGAGTGTCGGCAGGGAAGAGACCCAGTACTTC; J gene: TRBJ2-5; clone size: -; D gene: -; V gene: TRBV30
CDR3 protein: CASSPVGYEQYF; CDR3 DNA: TGTGCCAGCTCACCAGTCGGCTACGAGCAGTACTTC; J gene: TRBJ2-7; clone size: -; D gene: -; V gene: TRBV18
CDR3 protein: CAWSVGTAQQPQHF; CDR3 DNA: TGTGCCTGGAGTGTCGGGACAGCTCAGCAGCCCCAGCATTTT; J gene: TRBJ1-5; clone size: -; D gene: TRBD1; V gene: TRBV30
CDR3 protein: CASSLAGIEQYF; CDR3 DNA: TGTGCCAGCAGCTTAGCAGGGATCGAGCAGTACTTC; J gene: TRBJ2-7; clone size: -; D gene: -; V gene: TRBV7-9
CDR3 protein: CASSSRAQGGEQFF; CDR3 DNA: TGTGCCAGCAGTTCACGGGCCCAGGGCGGTGAGCAGTTCTTC; J gene: TRBJ2-1; clone size: -; D gene: -; V gene: TRBV7-2
CDR3 protein: CATSERGNTEAFF; CDR3 DNA: TGTGCCACCAGCGAGAGGGGGAACACTGAAGCTTTCTTT; J gene: TRBJ1-1; clone size: -; D gene: -; V gene: TRBV15
CDR3 protein: CASSLRRSETTQYF; CDR3 DNA: TGTGCCAGCAGCTTACGACGGAGCGAAACAACCCAGTACTTC; J gene: TRBJ2-5; clone size: -; D gene: -; V gene: TRBV7-9
CDR3 protein: CASSNTYQGSQPQHF; CDR3 DNA: TGTGCCAGCAGCAACACCTATCAGGGGAGTCAGCCCCAGCATTTT; J gene: TRBJ1-5; clone size: once; D gene: -; V gene: TRBV28
CDR3 protein: CASNEGPYLSYEQYF; CDR3 DNA: TGTGCCTCGAACGAGGGACCCTACCTGTCCTACGAGCAGTACTTC; J gene: TRBJ2-7; clone size: -; D gene: -; V gene: TRBV30
CDR3 protein: CASGDQETQYF; CDR3 DNA: TGCGCCTCGGGGGACCAAGAGACCCAGTACTTC; J gene: TRBJ2-5; clone size: -; D gene: -; V gene: TRBV5-1
CDR3 protein: CASSVGAGIGEQYF; CDR3 DNA: TGTGCCAGCAGCGTAGGGGCAGGGATTGGCGAGCAGTACTTC; J gene: TRBJ2-7; clone size: -; D gene: -; V gene: TRBV9
CDR3 protein: CASSIDRDEQFF; CDR3 DNA: TGTGCCAGCAGCATAGACAGGGATGAGCAGTTCTTC; J gene: TRBJ2-1; clone size: -; D gene: TRBD1; V gene: TRBV9
CDR3 protein: CASSPYRVDYGYTF; CDR3 DNA: TGTGCCAGCAGCCCGTACAGGGTCGACTATGGCTACACCTTC; J gene: TRBJ1-2; clone size: -; D gene: -; V gene: TRBV14
CDR3 protein: CAISQGPLRETQYF; CDR3 DNA: TGTGCCATCAGTCAGGGACCGCTCCGAGAGACCCAGTACTTC; J gene: TRBJ2-5; clone size: few; D gene: -; V gene: TRBV10-3